This T cell receptor (beta chain) appears in the sequencing data of a study of T cells in Graves' hyperthyroidism and ophthalmopathy. TCR beta CDR3 regions were amplified from RNA. HTBI primers were employed in a first-round RT-PCR of the TCR CDR3. In TCRdb, the multiplex PCR reads were re-called with MiXCR into one record per CDR3 protein. The sample lists about 260,000 distinct CDR3 sequences, 25% to 30% occurring once. This clonotype was observed many times. Trimming stripped 0 bases from V and 3 bases from J, with 15 bases between. CDR3 length: 16 residues. From germline, CDR1 is MNHEY and CDR2 SMNVEV (reference sequence). Clinical symptoms, serum thyroxine and TRAb, thyroid ultrasound and orbital computed tomography were used for the diagnoses.

Sequencing used blood. The receptor's source is a man between 40 and 49 years old with Graves' hyperthyroidism that later progressed to Graves' ophthalmopathy. This sequence joins TRBV27 and TRBJ2-7; D is undetermined. The CDR3 protein is CASSLSGSTPRYEQYF. CDR3 sequence (DNA): TGTGCCAGCAGTTTATCCGGCAGTACCCCCCGCTACGAGCAGTACTTC.